This T cell receptor beta chain was recorded in a study of T-cell memory formation after mild COVID-19. In TCRdb, the 5' RACE reads were re-called with MiXCR into one record per CDR3 protein. Counted here are approximately 270,000 distinct CDR3 sequences, about a sixth occurring once; the ten biggest clones make up about 23%. This clonotype was counted only a few times. Sequenced sample: PBMCs or a T cell subset sorted from them (not recorded which). This TCR came from a man between 18 and 35 years old who had mild COVID-19 (a few samples of this study predate the infection). Cell type and time point are not known.

CDR3 loop: CASSQAQRDTQYF. The CDR3 coding sequence is TGCGCCAGCAGCCAAGCACAGCGGGATACGCAGTATTTT. The chain couples TRBV4-1 to TRBJ2-3; D perhaps matches TRBD2 (5 bases). Per the germline V gene, CDR1 is MGHRA and CDR2 is YSYEKL. Trimming removed 1 base at V and 6 bases at J, with 8 bases between. This CDR3 region has 13 residues.